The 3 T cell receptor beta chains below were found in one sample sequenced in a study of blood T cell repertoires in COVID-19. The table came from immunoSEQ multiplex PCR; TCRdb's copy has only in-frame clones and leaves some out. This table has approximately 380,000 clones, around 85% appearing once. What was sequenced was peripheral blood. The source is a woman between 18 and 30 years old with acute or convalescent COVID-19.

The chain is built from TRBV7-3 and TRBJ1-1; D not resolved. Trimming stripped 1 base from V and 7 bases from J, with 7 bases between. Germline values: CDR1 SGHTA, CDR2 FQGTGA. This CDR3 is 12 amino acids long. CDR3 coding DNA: TGTGCCAGCAGCTTAATCCGCGTTGAAGCTTTCTTT. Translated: CASSLIRVEAFF.

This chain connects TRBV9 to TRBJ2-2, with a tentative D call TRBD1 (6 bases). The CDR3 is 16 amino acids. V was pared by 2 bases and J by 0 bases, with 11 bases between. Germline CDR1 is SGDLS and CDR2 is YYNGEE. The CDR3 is CASSVTGTSNTGELFF. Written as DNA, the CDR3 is TGTGCCAGCAGCGTTACCGGGACATCGAACACCGGGGAGCTGTTTTTT.

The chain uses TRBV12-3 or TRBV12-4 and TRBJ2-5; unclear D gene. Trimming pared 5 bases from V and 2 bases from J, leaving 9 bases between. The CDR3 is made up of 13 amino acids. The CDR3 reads CASSLRIQETQYF. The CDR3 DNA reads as TGTGCCAGCAGTCTGCGAATACAAGAGACCCAGTACTTC.